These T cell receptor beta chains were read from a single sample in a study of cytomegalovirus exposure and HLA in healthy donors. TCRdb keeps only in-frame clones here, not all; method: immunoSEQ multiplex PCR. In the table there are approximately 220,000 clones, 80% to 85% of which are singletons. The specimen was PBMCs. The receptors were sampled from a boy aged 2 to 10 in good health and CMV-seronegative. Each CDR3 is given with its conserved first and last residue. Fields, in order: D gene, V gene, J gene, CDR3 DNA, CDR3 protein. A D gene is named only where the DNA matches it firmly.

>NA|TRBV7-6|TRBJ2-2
TGTGCCAGCAGCGTCTCTCACACCGGGGAGCTGTTTTTT
CASSVSHTGELFF
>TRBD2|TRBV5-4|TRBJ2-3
TGTGCCAGCAGCTTGGATACGCGGGGGGAGTCAGATACGCAGTATTTT
CASSLDTRGESDTQYF
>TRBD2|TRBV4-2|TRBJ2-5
TGTGCCAGCAGCCAAGATCGCCGGACTAGTGTAGAGACCCAGTACTTC
CASSQDRRTSVETQYF
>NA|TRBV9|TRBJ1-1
TGTGCCAGCAGCGTAGAGGGTTCAGGGGACACTGAAGCTTTCTTT
CASSVEGSGDTEAFF
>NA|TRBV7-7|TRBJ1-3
TGTGCTAGCAGCCCATCCGGGCCCGGGGACACCATATATTTT
CASSPSGPGDTIYF
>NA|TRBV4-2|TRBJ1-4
TGTGCCAGCAGCCGAGAAGTTAGGGGGTTTAATGAAAAACTGTTTTTT
CASSREVRGFNEKLFF
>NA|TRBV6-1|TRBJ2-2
TGTGCCAGCGATTCGGGACATACGAACACCGGGGAGCTGTTTTTT
CASDSGHTNTGELFF
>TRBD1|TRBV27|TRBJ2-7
TGTGCCAGCAGTTTATCGGGACAGTCCTACGAGCAGTACTTC
CASSLSGQSYEQYF
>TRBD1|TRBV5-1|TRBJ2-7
TGCGCCAGCAGCCTGGAGGGGACAGGGGCATTCTACGAGCAGTACTTC
CASSLEGTGAFYEQYF
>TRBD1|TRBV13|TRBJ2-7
TGTGCCAGCAGCTTATACAGGGGTGTCCACGAGCAGTACTTC
CASSLYRGVHEQYF
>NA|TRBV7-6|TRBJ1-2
TGTGCCAGCAGCTTAGGGCTTCGGGGTTGCGGCTACACCTTC
CASSLGLRGCGYTF
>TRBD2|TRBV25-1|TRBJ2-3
TGTGCCAGCAGTCCCATAGCGGGGGCCGTACTAAGCACAGATACGCAGTATTTT
CASSPIAGAVLSTDTQYF
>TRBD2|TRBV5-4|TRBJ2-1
TGTGCCAGCAGCTGGACTAGCGGGAGCCATGAGCAGTTCTTC
CASSWTSGSHEQFF
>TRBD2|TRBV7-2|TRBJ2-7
TGTGCCAGCAGGTTAGAGCGGGAGCCGACCTACGAGCAGTACTTC
CASRLEREPTYEQYF
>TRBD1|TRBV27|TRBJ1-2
TGTGCCAGCAGACTTAATCCGGGACAGGGGATTGGCTACACCTTC
CASRLNPGQGIGYTF
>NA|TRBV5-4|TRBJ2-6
TGTGCCAGCAGCTTGGAGGGGGGGGCGATGGGCTCTGGGGCCAACGTCCTGACTTTC
CASSLEGGAMGSGANVLTF